Below, one TCR beta chain is given with its context. Its antigen is still unknown. Time point described: patch test 1, 2 weeks after DPC sensitization. The treatment denotes: therapeutic diphenylcyclopropenone sensitization with weekly scalp DPC. Unfractionated whole blood yielded the extracted total RNA. People who gave samples had alopecia, were 18 to 70 years old, and were suitable for DPC. TCRdb independently ran MiXCR on the RACE reads; one entry per CDR3 protein. This repertoire shows 30,000 to 40,000 distinct CDR3 sequences, around 6.8% found once; its top ten account for roughly 9%. The sample originates from a study of human T cells and chemical hapten exposure. Study in general: Each patch test put 0.01% DPC on the upper back, and results were read at 6 days. General study results and limits: With DPC sensitization, TCRs exceeding 1 in 1000 frequency showed no change.

V dropped 2 bases and J dropped 7; count of bases not matched to a gene: 6. This CDR3 spans 16 amino acids. Germline V gene sequence: CDR1 SGHTA, CDR2 FQGTGA. V usage is TRBV7-3 and J usage is TRBJ2-1; 12 nucleotides match TRBD2. The clonotype originates from a woman aged 25-40 years with alopecia areata. Some clones in this sample may be carry-over from other donors' samples. The sample here was whole blood, taken in connection with sensitization to the hapten diphenylcyclopropenone (DPC). The CDR3 region has the DNA TGTGCCAGCAGCTTAGTTCTAGCGGGGGGGATGAATGAGCAGTTCTTC. Protein product: CASSLVLAGGMNEQFF.